This T cell receptor (beta chain) was identified in a study of CD8+CD57+ T cells in acquired aplastic anemia. Study background: When averaged, DNA from sorted CD4+ and CD8+ cells came to around 3.4 ug. Study findings and constraints: Patients had around 30 CD8+ CDR3 sequences in common with controls (the shared set).

Of note for this clonotype: The antigen is not known. The junction shows a germline mismatch at one end, possibly a read error.

Whoever was chosen for sequencing had shown CD8+CD57+ cell expansion by flow cytometry. The germline V gene encodes CDR1 MGHDK and CDR2 SYGVNS. The CDR3 totals 15 residues. Researchers used genomic DNA as the template to profile TCR beta VDJ and CDR3. TCRdb recomputed calls from the reads with MiXCR, one row per CDR3 protein. The table includes more than 95,000 distinct CDR3 sequences, over 30% detected once. This clonotype was obtained from a human donor with aplastic anemia. The chain joins TRBV25-1 to TRBJ1-3; unclear D gene. Sample: sorted CD4+, CD8+, or CD8+CD57+ T cells (not recorded which) from PBMCs. The CDR3 here is CASSDSKGPGNTIHF. CDR3 DNA sequence: TGTGCCAGCAGTGACTCTAAAGGCCCTGGAAACACCATACATTTT.